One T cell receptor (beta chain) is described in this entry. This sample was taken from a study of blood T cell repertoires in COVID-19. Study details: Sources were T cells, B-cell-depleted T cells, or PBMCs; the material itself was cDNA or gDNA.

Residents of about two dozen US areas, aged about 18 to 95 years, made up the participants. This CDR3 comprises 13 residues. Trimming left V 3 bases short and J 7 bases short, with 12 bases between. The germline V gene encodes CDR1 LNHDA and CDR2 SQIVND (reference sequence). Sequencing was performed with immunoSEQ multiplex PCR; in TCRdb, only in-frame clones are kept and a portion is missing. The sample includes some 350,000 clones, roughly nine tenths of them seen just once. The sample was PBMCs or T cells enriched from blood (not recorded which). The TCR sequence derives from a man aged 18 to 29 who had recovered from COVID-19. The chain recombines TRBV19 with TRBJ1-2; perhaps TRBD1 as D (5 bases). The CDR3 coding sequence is TGTGCCAGTAGTATTGGGGGGTACGGTGGCTACACCTTC. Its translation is CASSIGGYGGYTF.